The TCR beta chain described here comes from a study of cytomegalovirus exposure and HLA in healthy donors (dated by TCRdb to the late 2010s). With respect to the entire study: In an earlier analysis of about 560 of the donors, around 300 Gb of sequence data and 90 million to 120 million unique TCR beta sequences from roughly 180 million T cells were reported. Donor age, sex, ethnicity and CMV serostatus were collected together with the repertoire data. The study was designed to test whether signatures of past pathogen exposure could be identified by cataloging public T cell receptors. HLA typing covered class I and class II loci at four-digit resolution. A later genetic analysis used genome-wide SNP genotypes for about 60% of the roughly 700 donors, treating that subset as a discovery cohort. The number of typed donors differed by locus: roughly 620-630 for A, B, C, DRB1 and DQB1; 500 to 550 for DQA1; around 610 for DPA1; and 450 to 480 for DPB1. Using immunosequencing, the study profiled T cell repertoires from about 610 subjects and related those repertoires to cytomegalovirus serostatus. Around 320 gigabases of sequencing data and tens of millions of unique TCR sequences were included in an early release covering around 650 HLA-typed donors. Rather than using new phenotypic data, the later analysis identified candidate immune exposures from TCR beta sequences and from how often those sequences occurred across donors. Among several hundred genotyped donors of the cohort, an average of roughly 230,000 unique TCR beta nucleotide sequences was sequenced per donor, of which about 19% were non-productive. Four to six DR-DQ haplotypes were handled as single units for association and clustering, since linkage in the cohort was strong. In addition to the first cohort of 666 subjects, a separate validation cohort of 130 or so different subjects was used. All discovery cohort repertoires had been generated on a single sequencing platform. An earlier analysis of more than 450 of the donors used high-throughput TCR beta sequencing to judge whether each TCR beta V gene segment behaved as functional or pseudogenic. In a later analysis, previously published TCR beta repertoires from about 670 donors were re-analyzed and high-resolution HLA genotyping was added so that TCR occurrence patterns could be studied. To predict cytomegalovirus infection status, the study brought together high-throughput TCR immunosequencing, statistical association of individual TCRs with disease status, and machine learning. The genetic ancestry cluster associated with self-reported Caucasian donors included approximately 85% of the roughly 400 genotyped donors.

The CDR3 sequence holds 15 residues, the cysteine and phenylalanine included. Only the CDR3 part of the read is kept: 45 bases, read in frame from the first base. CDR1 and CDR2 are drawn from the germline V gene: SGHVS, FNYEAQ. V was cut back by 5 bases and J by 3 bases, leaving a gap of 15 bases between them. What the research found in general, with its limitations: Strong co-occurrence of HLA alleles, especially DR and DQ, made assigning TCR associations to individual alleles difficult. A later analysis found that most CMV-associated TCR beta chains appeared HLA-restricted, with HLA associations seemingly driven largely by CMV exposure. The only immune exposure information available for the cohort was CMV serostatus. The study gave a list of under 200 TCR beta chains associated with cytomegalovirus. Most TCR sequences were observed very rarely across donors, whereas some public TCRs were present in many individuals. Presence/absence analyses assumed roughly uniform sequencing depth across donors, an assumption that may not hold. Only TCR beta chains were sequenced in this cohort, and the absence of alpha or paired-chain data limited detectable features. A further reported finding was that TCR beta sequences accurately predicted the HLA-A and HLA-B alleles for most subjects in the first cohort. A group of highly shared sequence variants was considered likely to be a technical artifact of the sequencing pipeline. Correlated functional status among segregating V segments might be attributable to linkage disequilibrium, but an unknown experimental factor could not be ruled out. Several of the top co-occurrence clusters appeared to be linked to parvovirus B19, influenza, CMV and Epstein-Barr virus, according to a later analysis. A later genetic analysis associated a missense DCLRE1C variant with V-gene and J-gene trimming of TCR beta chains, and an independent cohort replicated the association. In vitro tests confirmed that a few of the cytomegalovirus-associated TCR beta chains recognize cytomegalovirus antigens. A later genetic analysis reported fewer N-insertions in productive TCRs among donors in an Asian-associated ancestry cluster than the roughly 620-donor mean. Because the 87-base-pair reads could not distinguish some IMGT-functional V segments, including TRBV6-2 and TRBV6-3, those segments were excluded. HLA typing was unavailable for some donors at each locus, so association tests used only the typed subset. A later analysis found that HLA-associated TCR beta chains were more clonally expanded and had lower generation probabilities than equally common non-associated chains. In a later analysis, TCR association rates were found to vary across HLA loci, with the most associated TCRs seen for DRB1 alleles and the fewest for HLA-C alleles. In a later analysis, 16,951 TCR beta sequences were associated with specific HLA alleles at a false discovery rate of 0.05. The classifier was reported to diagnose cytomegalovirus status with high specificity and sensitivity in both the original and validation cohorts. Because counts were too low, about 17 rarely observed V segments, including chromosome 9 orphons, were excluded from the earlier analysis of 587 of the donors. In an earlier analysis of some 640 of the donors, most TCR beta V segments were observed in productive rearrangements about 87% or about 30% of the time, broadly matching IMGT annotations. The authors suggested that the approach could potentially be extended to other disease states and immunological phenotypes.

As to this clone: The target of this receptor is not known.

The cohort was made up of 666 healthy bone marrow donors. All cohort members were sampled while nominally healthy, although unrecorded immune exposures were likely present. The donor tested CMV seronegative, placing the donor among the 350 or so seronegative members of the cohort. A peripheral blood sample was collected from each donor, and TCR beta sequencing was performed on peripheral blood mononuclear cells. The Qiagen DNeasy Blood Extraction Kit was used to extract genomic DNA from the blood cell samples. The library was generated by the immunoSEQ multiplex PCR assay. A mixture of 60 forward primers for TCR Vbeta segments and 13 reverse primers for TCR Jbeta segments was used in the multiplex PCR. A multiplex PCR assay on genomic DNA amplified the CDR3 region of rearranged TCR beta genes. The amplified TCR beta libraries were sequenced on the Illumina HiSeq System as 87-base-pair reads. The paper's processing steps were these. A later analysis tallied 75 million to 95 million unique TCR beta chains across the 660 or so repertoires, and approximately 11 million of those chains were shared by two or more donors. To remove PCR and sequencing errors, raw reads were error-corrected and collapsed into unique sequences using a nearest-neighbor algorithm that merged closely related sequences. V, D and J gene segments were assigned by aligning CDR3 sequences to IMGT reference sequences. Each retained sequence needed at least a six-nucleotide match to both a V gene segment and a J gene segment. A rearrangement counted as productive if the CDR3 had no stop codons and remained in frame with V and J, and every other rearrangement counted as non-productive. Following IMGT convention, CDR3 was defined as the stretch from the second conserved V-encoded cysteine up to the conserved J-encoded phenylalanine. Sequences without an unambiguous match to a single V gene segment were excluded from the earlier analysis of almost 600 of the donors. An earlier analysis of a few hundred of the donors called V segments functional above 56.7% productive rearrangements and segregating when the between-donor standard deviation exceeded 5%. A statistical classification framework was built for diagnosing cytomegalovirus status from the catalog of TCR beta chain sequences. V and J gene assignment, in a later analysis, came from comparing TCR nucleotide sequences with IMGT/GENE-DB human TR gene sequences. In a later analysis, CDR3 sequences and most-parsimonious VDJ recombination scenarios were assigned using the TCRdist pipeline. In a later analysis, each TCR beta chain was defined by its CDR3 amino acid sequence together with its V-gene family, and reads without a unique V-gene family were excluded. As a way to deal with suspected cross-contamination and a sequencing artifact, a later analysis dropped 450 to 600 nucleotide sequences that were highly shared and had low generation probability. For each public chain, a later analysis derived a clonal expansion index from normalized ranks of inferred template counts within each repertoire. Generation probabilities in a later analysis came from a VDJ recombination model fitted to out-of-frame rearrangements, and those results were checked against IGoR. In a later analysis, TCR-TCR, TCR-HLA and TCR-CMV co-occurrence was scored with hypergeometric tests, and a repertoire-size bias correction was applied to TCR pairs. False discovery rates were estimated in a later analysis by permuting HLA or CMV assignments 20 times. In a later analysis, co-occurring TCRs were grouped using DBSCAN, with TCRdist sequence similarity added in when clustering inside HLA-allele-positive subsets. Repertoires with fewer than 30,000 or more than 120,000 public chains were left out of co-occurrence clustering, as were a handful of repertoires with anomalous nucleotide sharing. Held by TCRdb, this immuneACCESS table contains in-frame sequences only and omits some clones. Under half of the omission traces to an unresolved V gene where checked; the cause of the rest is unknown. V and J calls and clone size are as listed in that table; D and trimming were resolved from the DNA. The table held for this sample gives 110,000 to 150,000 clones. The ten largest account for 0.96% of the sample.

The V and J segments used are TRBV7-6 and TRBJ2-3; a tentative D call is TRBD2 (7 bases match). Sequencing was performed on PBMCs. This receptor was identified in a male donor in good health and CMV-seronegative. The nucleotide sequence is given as TGTGCCAGCAGCCTCTACGGGGGGCCGACAGATACGCAGTATTTT. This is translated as CASSLYGGPTDTQYF.